This T cell receptor beta chain was captured by sequencing in a study of T cells in Graves' hyperthyroidism and ophthalmopathy. Overall study context: Peripheral blood was obtained at initial diagnosis, preceding any treatment.

Whole-study results and caveats: In validation, the model predicted ophthalmopathy. These predictions came a median about 6.5 months before onset. Most clonotypes that expanded in the thyroid above 0.001 also showed up in blood.

Fresh peripheral blood, around 9.3 ml of it, supplied the PBMCs. V dropped 3 bases and J dropped 1 base, with 7 bases sitting between them. CDR3 size: 13 residues. The germline V gene has CDR1 MGHDK and CDR2 SYGVNS. This clonotype appeared a few times. Its antigen is unknown. TCR beta CDR3 region amplification was performed from RNA transcripts. The primer set for the first-round RT-PCR of the TCR CDR3 was HTBI. TCRdb re-analysed the multiplex PCR reads in MiXCR, keeping a single row per CDR3 protein. Of roughly 300,000 distinct CDR3 sequences in the sample, roughly 18% are singletons; the top ten hold less than 65%.

The receptor's source is a woman aged 45-65 years with Graves' hyperthyroidism. Sequencing was carried out using blood. The V gene is TRBV25-1, the J gene TRBJ2-7, with D uncertain. DNA for the CDR3: TGTGCCAGCAGTGACATGGGTTCCTACGAGCAGTACTTC. As protein: CASSDMGSYEQYF.